The sequence of this T cell receptor (beta chain) was determined in a study of technical replicates of blood from a few donors. Assay used: immunoSEQ multiplex PCR; TCRdb lists only in-frame clones, some missing. The repertoire holds tens of thousands of clones, with roughly 95% as singletons. Sequenced input: T cells isolated from PBMCs. This clonotype was obtained from a human donor in good health.

The CDR3 spells CAAYRADEAFF. CDR3 coding DNA: TGTGCCGCTTACAGGGCGGATGAAGCTTTCTTT. The chain uses TRBV30 and TRBJ1-1; a possible D gene is TRBD1 (6 bases). V lost 8 bases and J 7 bases, leaving 14 bases between the germline ends. The length of the CDR3 is 11 residues. Per germline, CDR1 GTSNPN and CDR2 SVGIG (reference sequence).